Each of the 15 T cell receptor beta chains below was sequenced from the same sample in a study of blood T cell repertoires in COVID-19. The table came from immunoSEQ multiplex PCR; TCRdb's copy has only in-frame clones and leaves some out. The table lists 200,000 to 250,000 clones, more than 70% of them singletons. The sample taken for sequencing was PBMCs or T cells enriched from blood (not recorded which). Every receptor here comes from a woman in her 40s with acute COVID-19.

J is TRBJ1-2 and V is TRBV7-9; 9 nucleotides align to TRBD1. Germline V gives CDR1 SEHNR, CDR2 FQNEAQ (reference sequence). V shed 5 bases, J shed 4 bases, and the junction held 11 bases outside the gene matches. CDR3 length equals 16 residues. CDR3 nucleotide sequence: TGTGCCAGCAGCACTAGCCGGGACAGGGATACCTATGGCTACACCTTC. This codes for CASSTSRDRDTYGYTF.

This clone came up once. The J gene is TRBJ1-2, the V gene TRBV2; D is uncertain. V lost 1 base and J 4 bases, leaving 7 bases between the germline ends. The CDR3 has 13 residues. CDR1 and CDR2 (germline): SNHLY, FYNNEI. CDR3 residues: CASSEGSSYGYTF. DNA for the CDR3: TGTGCCAGCAGTGAAGGGTCCAGCTATGGCTACACCTTC.

This CDR3 reads CASSFARSYTQYF. The CDR3 bases are TGCGCCAGCAGTTTCGCTAGATCTTATACGCAGTATTTT. The chain combines TRBV5-1 with TRBJ2-3; D ambiguous. V gave up 5 bases and J gave up 7 bases, with 14 bases separating them. The length of the CDR3 is 13 residues. Germline CDR1 is SGHRS and CDR2 is YFSETQ.

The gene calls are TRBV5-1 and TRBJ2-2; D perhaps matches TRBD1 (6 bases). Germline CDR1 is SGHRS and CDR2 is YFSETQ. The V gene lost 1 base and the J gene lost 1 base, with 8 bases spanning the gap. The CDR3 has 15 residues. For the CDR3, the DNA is TGCGCCAGCAGCTTGACAGGGAGGAACACCGGGGAGCTGTTTTTT. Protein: CASSLTGRNTGELFF.

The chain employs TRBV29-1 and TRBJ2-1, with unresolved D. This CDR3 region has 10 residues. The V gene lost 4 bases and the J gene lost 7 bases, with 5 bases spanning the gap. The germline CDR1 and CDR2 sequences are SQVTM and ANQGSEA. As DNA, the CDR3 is TGCAGCGTTGTCAAAAATGAGCAGTTCTTC. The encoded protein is CSVVKNEQFF.

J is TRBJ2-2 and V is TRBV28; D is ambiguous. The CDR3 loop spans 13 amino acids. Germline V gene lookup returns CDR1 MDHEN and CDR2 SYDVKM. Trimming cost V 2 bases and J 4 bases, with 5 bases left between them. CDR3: CASSLGPTGELFF. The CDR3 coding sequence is TGTGCCAGCAGTTTAGGGCCCACCGGGGAGCTGTTTTTT.

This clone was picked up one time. The CDR3: CASKLGQGNTIYF. The CDR3 coding sequence is TGTGCCAGCAAGCTGGGGCAAGGAAACACCATATATTTT. This sequence joins TRBV7-8 and TRBJ1-3; D might be TRBD1 (5 bases). Germline V CDR1 and CDR2: SGHVS, FQNEAQ. CDR3 length: 13 amino acids. The V and J ends lost 7 bases and 4 bases respectively, with 11 bases between them.

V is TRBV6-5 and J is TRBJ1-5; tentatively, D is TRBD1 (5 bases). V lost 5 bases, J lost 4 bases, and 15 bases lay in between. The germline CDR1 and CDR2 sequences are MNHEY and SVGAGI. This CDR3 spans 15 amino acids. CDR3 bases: TGTGCCAGCAGTCCGATGGGGGGTGGGAATCAGCCCCAGCATTTT. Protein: CASSPMGGGNQPQHF.

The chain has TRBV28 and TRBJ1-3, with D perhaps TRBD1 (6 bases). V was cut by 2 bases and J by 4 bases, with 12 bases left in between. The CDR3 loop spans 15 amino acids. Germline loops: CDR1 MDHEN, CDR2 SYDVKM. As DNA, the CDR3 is TGTGCCAGCAGTTTAGGGGGGGGCTACGGAAACACCATATATTTT. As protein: CASSLGGGYGNTIYF.

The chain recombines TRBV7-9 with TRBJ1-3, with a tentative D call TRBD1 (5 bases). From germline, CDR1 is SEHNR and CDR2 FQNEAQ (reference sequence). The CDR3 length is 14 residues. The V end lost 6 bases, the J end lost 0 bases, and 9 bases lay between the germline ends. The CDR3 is CASSRDSSGNTIYF. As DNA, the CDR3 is TGTGCCAGCAGTAGAGACAGCTCTGGAAACACCATATATTTT.

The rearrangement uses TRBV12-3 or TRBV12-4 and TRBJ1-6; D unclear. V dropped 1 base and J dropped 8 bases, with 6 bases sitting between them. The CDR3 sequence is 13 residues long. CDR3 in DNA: TGTGCCAGCAGTTTAGAAGCCGATTCACCCCTCCACTTT. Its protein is CASSLEADSPLHF.

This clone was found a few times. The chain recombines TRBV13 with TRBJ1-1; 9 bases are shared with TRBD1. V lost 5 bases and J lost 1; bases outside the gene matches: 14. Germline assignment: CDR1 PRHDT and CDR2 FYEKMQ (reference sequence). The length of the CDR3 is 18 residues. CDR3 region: CASSPGPITDRGNTEAFF. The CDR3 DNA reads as TGTGCCAGCAGCCCGGGGCCCATCACGGACAGGGGGAACACTGAAGCTTTCTTT.

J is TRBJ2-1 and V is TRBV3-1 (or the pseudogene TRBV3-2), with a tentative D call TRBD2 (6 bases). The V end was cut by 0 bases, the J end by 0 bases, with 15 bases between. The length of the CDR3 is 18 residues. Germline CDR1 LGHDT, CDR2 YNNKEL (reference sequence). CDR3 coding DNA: TGTGCCAGCAGCCAAGATCCGCCCGGGACTGGCTCCTACAATGAGCAGTTCTTC. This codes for CASSQDPPGTGSYNEQFF.

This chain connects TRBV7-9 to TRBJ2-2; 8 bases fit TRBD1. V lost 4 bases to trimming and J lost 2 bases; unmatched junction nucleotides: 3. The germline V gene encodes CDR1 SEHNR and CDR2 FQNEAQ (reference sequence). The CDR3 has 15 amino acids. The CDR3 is CASSSGQGNTGELFF. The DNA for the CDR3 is TGTGCCAGCAGCTCCGGACAGGGTAACACCGGGGAGCTGTTTTTT.

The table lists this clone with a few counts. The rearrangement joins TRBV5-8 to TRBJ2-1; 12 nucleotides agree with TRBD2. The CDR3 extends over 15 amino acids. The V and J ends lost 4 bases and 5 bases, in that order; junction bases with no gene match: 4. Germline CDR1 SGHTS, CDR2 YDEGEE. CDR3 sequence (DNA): TGTGCCAGCAGCGGGGGACTAGCGGGCAACAATGAGCAGTTCTTC. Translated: CASSGGLAGNNEQFF.